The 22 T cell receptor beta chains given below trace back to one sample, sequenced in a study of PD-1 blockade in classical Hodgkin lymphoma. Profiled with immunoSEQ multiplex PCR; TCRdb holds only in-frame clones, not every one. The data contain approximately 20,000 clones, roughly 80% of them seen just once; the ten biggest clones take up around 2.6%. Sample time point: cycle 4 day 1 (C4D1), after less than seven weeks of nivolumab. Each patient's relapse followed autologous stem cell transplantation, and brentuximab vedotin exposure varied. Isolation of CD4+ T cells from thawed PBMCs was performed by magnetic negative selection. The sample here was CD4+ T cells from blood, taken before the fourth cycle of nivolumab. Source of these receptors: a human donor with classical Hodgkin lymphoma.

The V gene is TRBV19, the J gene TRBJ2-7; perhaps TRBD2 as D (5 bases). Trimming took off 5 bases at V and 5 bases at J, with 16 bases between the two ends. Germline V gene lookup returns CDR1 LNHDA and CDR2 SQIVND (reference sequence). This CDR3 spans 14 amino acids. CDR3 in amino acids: CASSAGLGPDEQYF. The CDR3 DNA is TGTGCCAGTAGTGCGGGTCTCGGACCCGACGAGCAGTACTTC.

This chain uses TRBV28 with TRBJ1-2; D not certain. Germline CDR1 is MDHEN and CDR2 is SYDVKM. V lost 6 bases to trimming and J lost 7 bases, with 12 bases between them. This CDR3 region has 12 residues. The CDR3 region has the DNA TGTGCCAGCAGACCCGCTTTTCTTGGCTACACCTTC. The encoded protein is CASRPAFLGYTF.

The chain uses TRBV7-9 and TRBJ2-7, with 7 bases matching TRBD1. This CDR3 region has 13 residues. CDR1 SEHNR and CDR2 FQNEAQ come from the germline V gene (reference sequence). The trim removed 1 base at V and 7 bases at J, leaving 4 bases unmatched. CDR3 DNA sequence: TGTGCCAGCAGCTTAGGAGGCAGGGGGGAGCAGTACTTC. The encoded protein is CASSLGGRGEQYF.

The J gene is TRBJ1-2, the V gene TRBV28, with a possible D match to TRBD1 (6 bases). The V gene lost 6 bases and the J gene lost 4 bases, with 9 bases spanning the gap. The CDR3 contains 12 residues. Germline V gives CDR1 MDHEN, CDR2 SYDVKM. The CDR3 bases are TGTGCCAGCAGCGGACAGCGCTATGGCTACACCTTC. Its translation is CASSGQRYGYTF.

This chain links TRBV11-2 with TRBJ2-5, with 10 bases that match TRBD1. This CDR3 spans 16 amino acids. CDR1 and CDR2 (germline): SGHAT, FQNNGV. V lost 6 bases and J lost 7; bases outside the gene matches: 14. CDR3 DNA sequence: TGTGCCAGCAGTTCTCCGACAGGGGGCTTTCCCGGGACCCAGTACTTC. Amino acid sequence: CASSSPTGGFPGTQYF.

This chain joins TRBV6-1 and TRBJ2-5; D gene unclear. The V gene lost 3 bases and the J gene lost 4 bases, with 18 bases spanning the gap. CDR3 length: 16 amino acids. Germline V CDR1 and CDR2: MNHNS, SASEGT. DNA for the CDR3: TGTGCCAGCAGTGAGATTCGCAGGACCGGGCGAGAGACCCAGTACTTC. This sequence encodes CASSEIRRTGRETQYF.

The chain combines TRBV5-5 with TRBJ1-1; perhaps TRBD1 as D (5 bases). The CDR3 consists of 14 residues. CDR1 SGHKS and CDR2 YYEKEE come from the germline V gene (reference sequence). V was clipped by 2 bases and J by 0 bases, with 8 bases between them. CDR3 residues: CASSLQVMNTEAFF. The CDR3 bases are TGTGCCAGCAGCTTACAGGTGATGAACACTGAAGCTTTCTTT. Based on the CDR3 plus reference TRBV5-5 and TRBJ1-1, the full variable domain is DAGVTQSPTHLIKTRGQQVTLRCSPISGHKSVSWYQQVLGQGPQFIFQYYEKEERGRGNFPDRFSARQFPNYSSELNVNALLLGDSALYLCASSLQVMNTEAFFGQGTRLTVV.

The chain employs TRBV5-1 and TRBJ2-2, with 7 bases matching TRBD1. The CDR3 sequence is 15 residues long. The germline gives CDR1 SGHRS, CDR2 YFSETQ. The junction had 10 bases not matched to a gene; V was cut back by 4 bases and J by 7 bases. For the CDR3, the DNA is TGCGCCAGCAGCCCCAGGACAGGTCAGGGCGGGGAGCTGTTTTTT. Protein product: CASSPRTGQGGELFF.

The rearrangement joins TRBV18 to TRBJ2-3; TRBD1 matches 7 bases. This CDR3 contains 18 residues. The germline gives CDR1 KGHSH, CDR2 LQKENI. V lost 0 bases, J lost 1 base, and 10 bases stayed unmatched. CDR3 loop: CASSPPLRGQVGTDTQYF. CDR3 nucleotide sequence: TGTGCCAGCTCACCACCGTTGAGGGGGCAGGTGGGCACAGATACGCAGTATTTT.

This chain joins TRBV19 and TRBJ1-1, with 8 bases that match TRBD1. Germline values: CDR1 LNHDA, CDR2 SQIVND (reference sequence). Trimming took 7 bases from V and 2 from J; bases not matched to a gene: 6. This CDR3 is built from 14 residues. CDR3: CASITGQGNTEAFF. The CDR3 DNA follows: TGTGCCAGTATTACAGGACAGGGTAACACTGAAGCTTTCTTT.

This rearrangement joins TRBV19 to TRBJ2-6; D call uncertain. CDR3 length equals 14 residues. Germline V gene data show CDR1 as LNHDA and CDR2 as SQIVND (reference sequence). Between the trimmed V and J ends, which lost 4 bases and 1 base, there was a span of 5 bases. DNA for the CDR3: TGTGCCAGTAGTAAGGCTTCTGGGGCCAACGTCCTGACTTTC. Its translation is CASSKASGANVLTF.

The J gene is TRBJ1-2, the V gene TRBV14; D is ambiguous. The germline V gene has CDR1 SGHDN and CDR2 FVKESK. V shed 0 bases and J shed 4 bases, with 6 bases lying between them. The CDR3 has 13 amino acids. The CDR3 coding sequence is TGTGCCAGCAGCCAAGACCGGACCTATGGCTACACCTTC. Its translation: CASSQDRTYGYTF. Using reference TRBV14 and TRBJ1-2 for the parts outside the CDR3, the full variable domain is EAGVTQFPSHSVIEKGQTVTLRCDPISGHDNLYWYRRVMGKEIKFLLHFVKESKQDESGMPNNRFLAERTGGTYSTLKVQPAELEDSGVYFCASSQDRTYGYTFGSGTRLTVV.

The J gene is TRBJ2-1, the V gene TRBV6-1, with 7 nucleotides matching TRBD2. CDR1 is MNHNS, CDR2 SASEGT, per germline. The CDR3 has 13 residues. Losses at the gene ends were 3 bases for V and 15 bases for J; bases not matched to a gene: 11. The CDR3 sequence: CASSETGGRYGFF. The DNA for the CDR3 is TGTGCCAGCAGTGAGACTGGCGGGAGATACGGGTTCTTC.

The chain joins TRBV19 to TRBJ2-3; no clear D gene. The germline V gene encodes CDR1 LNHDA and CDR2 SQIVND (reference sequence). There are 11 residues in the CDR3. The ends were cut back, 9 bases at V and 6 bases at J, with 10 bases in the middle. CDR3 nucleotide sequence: TGTGCCAGCCGGGTAAGGGATACGCAGTATTTT. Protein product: CASRVRDTQYF. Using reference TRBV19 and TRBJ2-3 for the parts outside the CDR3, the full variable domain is DGGITQSPKYLFRKEGQNVTLSCEQNLNHDAMYWYRQDPGQGLRLIYYSQIVNDFQKGDIAEGYSVSREKKESFPLTVTSAQKNPTAFYLCASRVRDTQYFGPGTRLTVL.

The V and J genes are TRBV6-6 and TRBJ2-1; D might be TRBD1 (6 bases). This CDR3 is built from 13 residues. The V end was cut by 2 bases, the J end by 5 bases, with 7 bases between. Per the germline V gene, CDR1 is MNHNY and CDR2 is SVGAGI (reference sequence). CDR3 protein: CASSYRTDNEQFF. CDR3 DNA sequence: TGTGCCAGCAGTTACCGGACAGACAATGAGCAGTTCTTC.

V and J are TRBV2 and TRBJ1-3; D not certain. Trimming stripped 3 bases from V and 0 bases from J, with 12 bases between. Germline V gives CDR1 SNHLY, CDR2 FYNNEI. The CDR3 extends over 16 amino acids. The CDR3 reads CASSDGGFSSGNTIYF. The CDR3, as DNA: TGTGCCAGCAGTGATGGCGGCTTCAGCTCTGGAAACACCATATATTTT.

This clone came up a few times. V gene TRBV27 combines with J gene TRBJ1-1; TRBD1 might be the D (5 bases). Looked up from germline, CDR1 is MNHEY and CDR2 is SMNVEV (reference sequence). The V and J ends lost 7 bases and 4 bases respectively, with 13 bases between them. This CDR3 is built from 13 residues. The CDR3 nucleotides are TGTGCCAGCAAGCGGGTGGGGGGCACTGAAGCTTTCTTT. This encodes CASKRVGGTEAFF.

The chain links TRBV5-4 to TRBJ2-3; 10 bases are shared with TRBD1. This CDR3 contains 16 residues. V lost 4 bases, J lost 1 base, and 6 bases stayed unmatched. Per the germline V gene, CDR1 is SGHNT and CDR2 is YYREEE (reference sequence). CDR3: CASSPGTGVGTDTQYF. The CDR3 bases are TGTGCCAGCAGCCCTGGGACAGGGGTTGGCACAGATACGCAGTATTTT.

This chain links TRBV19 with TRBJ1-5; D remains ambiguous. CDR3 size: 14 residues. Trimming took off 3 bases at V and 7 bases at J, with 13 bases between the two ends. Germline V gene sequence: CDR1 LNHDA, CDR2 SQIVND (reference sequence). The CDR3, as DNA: TGTGCCAGTAGTATCGAGAGAAGAGGACAGCCCCAGCATTTT. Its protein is CASSIERRGQPQHF.

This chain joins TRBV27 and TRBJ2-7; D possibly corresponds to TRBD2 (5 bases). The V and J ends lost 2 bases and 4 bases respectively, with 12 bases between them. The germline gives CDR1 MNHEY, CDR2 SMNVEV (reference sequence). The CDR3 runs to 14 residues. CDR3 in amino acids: CASSLQPGSYEQYF. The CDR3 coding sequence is TGTGCCAGCAGTTTACAGCCGGGGAGTTACGAGCAGTACTTC.

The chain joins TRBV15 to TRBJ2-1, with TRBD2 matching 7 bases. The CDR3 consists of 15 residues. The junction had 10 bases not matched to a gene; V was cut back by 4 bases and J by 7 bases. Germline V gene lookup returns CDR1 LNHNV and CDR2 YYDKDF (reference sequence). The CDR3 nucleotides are TGTGCCACCAGCAAGCGCGGGAGCGGGGAGAATGAGCAGTTCTTC. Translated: CATSKRGSGENEQFF.

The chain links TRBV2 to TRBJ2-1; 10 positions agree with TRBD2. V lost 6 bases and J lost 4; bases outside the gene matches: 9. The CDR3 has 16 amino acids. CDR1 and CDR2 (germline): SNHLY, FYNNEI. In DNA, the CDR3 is TGTGCCAGCAGCAGCACTCTAGCGGGAGCTTACAATGAGCAGTTCTTC. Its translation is CASSSTLAGAYNEQFF.